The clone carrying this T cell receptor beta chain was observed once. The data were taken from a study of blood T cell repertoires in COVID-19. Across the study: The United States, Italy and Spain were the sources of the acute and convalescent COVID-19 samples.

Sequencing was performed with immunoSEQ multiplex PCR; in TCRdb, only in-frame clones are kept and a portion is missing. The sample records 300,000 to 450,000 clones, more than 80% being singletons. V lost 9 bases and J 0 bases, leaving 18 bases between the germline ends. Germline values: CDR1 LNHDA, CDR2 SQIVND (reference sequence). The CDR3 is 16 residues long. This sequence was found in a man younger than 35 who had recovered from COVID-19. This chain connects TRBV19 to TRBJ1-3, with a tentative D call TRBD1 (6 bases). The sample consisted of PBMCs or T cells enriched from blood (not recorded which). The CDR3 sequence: CARQGLTDGSGNTIYF. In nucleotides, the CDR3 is TGTGCCAGACAGGGTTTGACGGACGGCTCTGGAAACACCATATATTTT.